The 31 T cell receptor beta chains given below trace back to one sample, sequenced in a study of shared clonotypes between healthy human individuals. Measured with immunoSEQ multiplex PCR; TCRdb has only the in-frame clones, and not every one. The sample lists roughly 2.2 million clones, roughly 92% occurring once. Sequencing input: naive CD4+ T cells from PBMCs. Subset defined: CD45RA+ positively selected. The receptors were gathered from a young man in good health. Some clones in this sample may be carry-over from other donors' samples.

In nucleotides, the CDR3 is TGTGCCAGCAGCTTCGAGGCTAGCGGTGTTTACAATGAGCAGTTCTTC. Its translation is CASSFEASGVYNEQFF. The rearrangement links TRBV7-6 to TRBJ2-1, with 7 positions matching TRBD2. Trimming took 3 bases from V and 4 from J; bases not matched to a gene: 9. This CDR3 contains 16 residues. Germline CDR1 reads SGHVS; CDR2 reads FNYEAQ.

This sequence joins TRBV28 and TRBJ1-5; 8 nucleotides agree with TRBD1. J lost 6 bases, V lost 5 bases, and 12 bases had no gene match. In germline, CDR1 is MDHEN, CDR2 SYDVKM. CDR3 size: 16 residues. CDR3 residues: CASSAYLAGGRQPQHF. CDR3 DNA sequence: TGTGCCAGCAGTGCGTATTTGGCAGGGGGCCGTCAGCCCCAGCATTTT.

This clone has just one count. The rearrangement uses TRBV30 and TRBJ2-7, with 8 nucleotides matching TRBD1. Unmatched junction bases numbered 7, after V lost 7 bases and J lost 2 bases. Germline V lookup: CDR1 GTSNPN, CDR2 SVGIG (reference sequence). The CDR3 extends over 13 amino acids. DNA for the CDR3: TGTGCCTCCGACAGGGGCCGGGCCTACGAGCAGTACTTC. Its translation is CASDRGRAYEQYF.

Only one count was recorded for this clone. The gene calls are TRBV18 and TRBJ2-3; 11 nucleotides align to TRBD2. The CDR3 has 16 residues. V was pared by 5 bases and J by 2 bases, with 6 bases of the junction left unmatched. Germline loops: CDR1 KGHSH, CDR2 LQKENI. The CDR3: CASSFGTSGATDTQYF. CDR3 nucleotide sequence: TGTGCCAGCTCATTCGGGACTAGCGGCGCCACAGATACGCAGTATTTT.

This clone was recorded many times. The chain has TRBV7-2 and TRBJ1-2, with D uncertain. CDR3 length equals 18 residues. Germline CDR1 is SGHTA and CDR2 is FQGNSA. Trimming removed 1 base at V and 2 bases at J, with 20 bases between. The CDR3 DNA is TGTGCCAGCAGCTTAGGAACATGGCCAACTACCGAAAACTATGGCTACACCTTC. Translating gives CASSLGTWPTTENYGYTF.

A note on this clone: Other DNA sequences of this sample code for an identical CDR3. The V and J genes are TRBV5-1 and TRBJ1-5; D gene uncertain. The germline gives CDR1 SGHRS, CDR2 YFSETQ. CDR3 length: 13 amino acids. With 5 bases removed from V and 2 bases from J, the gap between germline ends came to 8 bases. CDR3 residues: CASSSDGNQPQHF. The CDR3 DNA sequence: TGCGCCAGCAGTAGCGATGGCAATCAGCCCCAGCATTTT. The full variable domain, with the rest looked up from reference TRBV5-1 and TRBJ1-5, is KAGVTQTPRYLIKTRGQQVTLSCSPISGHRSVSWYQQTPGQGLQFLFEYFSETQRNKGNFPGRFSGRQFSNSRSEMNVSTLELGDSALYLCASSSDGNQPQHFGDGTRLSIL.

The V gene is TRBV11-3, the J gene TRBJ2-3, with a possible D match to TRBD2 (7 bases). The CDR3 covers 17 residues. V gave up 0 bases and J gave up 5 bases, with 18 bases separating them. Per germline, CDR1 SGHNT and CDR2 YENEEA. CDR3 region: CASSLDGRGQGRDTQYF. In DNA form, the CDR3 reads TGTGCCAGCAGCTTAGATGGGCGGGGGCAAGGACGAGATACGCAGTATTTT.

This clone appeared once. The CDR3 sequence is CASSADVGETQYF. The CDR3 bases are TGTGCCAGCAGCGCGGACGTGGGAGAGACCCAGTACTTC. J is TRBJ2-5 and V is TRBV5-5; D is undetermined. V was trimmed by 4 bases and J by 4 bases, leaving 11 bases between them. The germline CDR1 and CDR2 sequences are SGHKS and YYEKEE (reference sequence). The CDR3 is made up of 13 amino acids.

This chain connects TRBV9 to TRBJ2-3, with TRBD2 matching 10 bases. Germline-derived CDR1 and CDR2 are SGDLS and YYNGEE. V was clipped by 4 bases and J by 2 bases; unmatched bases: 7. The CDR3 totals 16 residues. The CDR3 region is CASSRTSGDPTDTQYF. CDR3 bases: TGTGCCAGCAGCCGGACTAGCGGAGATCCCACAGATACGCAGTATTTT. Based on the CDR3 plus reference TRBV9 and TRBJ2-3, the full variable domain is DSGVTQTPKHLITATGQRVTLRCSPRSGDLSVYWYQQSLDQGLQFLIQYYNGEERAKGNILERFSAQQFPDLHSELNLSSLELGDSALYFCASSRTSGDPTDTQYFGPGTRLTVL.

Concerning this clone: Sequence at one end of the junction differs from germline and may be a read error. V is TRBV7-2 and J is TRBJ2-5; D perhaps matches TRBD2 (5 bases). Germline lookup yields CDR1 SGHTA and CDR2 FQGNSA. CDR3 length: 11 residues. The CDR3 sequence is CASSLGEPQYF. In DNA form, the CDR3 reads TGTGCCAGCAGCTTGGGAGAGCCCCAGTACTTC.

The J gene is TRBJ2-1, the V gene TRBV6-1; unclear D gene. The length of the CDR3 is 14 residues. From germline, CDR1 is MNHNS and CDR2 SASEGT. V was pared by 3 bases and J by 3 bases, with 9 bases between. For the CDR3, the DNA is TGTGCCAGCAGTGAGGCTGAACACTACAATGAGCAGTTCTTC. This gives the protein CASSEAEHYNEQFF.

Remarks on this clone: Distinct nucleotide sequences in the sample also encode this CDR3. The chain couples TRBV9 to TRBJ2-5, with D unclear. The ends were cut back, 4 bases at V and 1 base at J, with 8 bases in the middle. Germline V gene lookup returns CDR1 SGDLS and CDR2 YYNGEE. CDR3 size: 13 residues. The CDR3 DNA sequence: TGTGCCAGCAGCCGGTGGTCCCAAGAGACCCAGTACTTC. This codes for CASSRWSQETQYF.

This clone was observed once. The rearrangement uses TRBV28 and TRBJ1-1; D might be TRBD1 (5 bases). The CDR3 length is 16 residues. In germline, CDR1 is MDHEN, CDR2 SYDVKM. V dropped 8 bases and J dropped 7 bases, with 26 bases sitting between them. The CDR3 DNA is TGTGCCAGCTGGGACCCGCTGGGAGTCGGGAAGATTGAAGCTTTCTTT. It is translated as CASWDPLGVGKIEAFF.

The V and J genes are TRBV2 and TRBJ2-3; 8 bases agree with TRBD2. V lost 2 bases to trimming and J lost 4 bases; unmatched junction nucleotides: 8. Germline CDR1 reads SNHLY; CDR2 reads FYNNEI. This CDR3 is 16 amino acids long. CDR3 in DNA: TGTGCCAGCAGTGAATTCATCAGCGGGAGCCCAGATACGCAGTATTTT. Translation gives CASSEFISGSPDTQYF.

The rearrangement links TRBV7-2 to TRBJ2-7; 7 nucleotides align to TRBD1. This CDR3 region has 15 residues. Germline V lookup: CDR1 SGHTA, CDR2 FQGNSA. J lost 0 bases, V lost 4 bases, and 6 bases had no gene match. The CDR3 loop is CASSSSGTVSYEQYF. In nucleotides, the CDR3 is TGTGCCAGCAGCTCCTCGGGGACAGTCTCCTACGAGCAGTACTTC.

CDR3: CASSPRQGGTGELFF. CDR3 sequence (DNA): TGTGCCAGCAGCCCACGACAGGGGGGGACCGGGGAGCTGTTTTTT. This chain links TRBV9 with TRBJ2-2, with 9 positions matching TRBD1. J was trimmed by 5 bases and V by 4 bases; bases with no gene match: 6. The CDR3 runs to 15 residues. Germline CDR1 reads SGDLS; CDR2 reads YYNGEE. Full variable domain (missing parts from reference TRBV9 and TRBJ2-2): DSGVTQTPKHLITATGQRVTLRCSPRSGDLSVYWYQQSLDQGLQFLIQYYNGEERAKGNILERFSAQQFPDLHSELNLSSLELGDSALYFCASSPRQGGTGELFFGEGSRLTVL.

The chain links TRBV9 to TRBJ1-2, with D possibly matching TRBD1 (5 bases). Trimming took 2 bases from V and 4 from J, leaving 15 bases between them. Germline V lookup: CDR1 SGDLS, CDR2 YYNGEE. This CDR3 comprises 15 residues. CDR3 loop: CASSVGGGSAYGYTF. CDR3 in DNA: TGTGCCAGCAGCGTGGGGGGAGGGTCGGCCTATGGCTACACCTTC.

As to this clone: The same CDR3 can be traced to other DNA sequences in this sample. Written as DNA, the CDR3 is TGCGCCAGCAGCTTAGCGCGGGAGACCCAGTACTTC. Residues: CASSLARETQYF. The chain links TRBV5-1 to TRBJ2-5; D call uncertain. V was cut by 2 bases and J by 5 bases, with 7 bases left in between. Germline CDR1 and CDR2: SGHRS and YFSETQ. The CDR3 is 12 amino acids.

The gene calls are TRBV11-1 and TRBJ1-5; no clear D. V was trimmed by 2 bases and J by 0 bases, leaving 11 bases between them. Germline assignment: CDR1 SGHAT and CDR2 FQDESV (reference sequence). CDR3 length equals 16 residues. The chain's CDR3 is CASSLIASHSNQPQHF. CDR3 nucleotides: TGTGCCAGCAGCTTAATAGCCAGCCATAGCAATCAGCCCCAGCATTTT.

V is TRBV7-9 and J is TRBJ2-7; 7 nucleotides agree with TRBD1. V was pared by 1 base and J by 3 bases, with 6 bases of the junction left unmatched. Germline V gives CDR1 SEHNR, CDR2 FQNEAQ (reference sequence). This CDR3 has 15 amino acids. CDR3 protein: CASSLGQGTHYEQYF. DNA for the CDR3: TGTGCCAGCAGCTTAGGACAGGGCACCCACTACGAGCAGTACTTC.

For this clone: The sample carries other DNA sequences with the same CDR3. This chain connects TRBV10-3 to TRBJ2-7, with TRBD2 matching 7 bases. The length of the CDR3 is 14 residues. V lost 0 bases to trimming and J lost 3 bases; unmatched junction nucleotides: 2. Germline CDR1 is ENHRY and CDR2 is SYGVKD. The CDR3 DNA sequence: TGTGCCATCAGTGAGTCGACTAGCAGCTACGAGCAGTACTTC. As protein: CAISESTSSYEQYF.

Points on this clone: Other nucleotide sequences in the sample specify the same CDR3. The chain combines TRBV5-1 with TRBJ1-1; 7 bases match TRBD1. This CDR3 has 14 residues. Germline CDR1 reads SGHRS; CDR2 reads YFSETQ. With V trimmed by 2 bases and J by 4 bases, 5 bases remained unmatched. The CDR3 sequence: CASSFDRVSTEAFF. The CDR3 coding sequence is TGCGCCAGCAGCTTCGACAGGGTGAGCACTGAAGCTTTCTTT.

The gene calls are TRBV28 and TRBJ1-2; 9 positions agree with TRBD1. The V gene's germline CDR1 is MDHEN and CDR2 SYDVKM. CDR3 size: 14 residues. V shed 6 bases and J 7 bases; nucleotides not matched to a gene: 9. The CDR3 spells CASSLGQGLTGYTF. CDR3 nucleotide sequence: TGTGCCAGCAGCCTCGGACAGGGGCTGACTGGCTACACCTTC.

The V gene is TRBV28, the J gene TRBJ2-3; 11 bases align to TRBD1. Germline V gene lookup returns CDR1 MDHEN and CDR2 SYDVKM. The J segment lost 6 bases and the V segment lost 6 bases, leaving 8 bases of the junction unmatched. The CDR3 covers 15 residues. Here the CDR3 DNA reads TGTGCCAGCAGGACCGGACAGGGGGCATTGGATACGCAGTATTTT. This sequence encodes CASRTGQGALDTQYF.

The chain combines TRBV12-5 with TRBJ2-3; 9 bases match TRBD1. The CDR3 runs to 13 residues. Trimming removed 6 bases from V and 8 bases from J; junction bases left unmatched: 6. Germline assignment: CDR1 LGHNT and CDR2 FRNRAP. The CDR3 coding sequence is TGTGCTAGTGGCCCACAGGGGGCAGGTACGCAGTATTTT. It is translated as CASGPQGAGTQYF.

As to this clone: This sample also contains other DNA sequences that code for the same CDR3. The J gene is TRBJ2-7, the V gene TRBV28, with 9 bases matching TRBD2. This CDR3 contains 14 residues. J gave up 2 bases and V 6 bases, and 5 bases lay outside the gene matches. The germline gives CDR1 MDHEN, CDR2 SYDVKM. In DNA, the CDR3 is TGTGCCAGCAGCCTACTAGCGGGTACCTACGAGCAGTACTTC. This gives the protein CASSLLAGTYEQYF.

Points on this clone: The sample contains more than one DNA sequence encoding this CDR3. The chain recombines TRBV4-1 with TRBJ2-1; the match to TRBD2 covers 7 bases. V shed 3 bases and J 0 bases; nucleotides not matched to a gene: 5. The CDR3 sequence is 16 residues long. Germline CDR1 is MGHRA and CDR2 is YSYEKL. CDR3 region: CASSHPGRSSYNEQFF. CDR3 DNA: TGCGCCAGCAGCCATCCCGGGAGGAGCTCCTACAATGAGCAGTTCTTC.

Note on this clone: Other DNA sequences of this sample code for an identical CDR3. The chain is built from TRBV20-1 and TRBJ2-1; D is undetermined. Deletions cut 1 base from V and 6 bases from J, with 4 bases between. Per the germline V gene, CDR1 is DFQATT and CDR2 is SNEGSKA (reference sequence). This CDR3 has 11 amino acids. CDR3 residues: CSARVVNEQFF. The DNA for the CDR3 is TGCAGTGCTAGAGTTGTCAATGAGCAGTTCTTC.

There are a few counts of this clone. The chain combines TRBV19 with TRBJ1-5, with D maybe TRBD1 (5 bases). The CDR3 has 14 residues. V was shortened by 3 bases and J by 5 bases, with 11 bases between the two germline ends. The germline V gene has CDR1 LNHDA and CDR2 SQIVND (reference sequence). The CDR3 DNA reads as TGTGCCAGTAGTATCTCCAGGGCGGATCAGCCCCAGCATTTT. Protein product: CASSISRADQPQHF.

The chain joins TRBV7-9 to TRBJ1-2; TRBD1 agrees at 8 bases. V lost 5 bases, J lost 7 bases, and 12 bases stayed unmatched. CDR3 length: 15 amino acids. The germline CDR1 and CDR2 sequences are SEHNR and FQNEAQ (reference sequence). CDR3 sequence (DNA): TGTGCCAGCAGCGGAGACAGGGGAGAGTTGGGTGGCTACACCTTC. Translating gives CASSGDRGELGGYTF. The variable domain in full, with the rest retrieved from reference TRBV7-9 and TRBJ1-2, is DTGVSQNPRHKITKRGQNVTFRCDPISEHNRLYWYRQTLGQGPEFLTYFQNEAQLEKSRLLSDRFSAERPKGSFSTLEIQRTEQGDSAMYLCASSGDRGELGGYTFGSGTRLTVV.

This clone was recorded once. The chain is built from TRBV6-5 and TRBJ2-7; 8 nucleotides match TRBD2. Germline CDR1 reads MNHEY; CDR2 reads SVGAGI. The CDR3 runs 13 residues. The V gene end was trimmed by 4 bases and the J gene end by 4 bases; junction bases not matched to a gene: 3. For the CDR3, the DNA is TGTGCCAGCAGTTTCAGCGGGAGTTACGAGCAGTACTTC. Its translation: CASSFSGSYEQYF.